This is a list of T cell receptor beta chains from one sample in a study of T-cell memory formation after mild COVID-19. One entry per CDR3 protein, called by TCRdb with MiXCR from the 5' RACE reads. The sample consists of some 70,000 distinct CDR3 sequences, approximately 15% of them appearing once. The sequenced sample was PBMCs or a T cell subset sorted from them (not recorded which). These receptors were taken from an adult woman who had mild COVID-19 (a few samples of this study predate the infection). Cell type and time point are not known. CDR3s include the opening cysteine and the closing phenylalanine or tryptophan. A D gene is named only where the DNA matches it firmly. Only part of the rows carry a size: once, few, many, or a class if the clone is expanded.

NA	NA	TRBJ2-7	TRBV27	TGTGCCAGCAGTTTTGAGGAGCAGTACTTC	CASSFEEQYF
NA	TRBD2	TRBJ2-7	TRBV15	TGTGCCACCAGCACGGGGCGGGAGGCCTACGAGCAGTACTTC	CATSTGREAYEQYF
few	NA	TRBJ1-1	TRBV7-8	TGTGCCAGCAGCTTGAAGGGGCTGAACACTGAAGCTTTCTTT	CASSLKGLNTEAFF
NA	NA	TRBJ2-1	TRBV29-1	TGCAGCGTCGAAAGCACAGGGTATGAGCAGTTCTTC	CSVESTGYEQFF
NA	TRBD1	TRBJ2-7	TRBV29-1	TGCAGCGTTTCGGGACAGGGTCACTACGAGCAGTACTTC	CSVSGQGHYEQYF
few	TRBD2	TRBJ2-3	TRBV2	TGTGCCAGCAGTGCTCTCGGGACTAGCGGCACAGATACGCAGTATTTT	CASSALGTSGTDTQYF
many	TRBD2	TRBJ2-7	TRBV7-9	TGTGCCAGCAGCTTTGGGACTAGCAAGGACGAGCAGTACTTC	CASSFGTSKDEQYF
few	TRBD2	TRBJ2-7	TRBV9	TGTGCCAGCAGCGTAGGGACTAGCCCTGACCCCTACGAGCAGTACTTC	CASSVGTSPDPYEQYF
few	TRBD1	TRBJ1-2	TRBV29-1	TGCAGCGCTCCGACAGGGGCGAGCTATGGCTACACCTTC	CSAPTGASYGYTF
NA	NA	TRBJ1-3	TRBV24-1	TGTGCCACCAGTGATCCCAAGAGCTCTGGAAACACCATATATTTT	CATSDPKSSGNTIYF
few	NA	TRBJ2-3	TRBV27	TGTGCCAGCAGTTCCCCAGGTGGGGGTATGGATACGCAGTATTTT	CASSSPGGGMDTQYF
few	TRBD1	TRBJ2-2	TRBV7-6	TGTGCCAGCAGCCCATATCCGGGACAGGAAACATCTGGGGAGCTGTTTTTT	CASSPYPGQETSGELFF
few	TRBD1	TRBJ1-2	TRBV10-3	TGTGCCATCAGTGACCTGGGGACAGTCTATGGCTACACCTTC	CAISDLGTVYGYTF
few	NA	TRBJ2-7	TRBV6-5	TGTGCCAGCAGTTACTCGAGTAGGGGTGACGAGCAGTACTTC	CASSYSSRGDEQYF
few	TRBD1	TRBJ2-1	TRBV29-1	TGCAGCGCCCGACCCGGACAGGGACCGTACAATGAGCAGTTCTTC	CSARPGQGPYNEQFF
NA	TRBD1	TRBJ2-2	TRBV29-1	TGCAGCGGGACAGGGCCGATCACCGGGGAGCTGTTTTTT	CSGTGPITGELFF